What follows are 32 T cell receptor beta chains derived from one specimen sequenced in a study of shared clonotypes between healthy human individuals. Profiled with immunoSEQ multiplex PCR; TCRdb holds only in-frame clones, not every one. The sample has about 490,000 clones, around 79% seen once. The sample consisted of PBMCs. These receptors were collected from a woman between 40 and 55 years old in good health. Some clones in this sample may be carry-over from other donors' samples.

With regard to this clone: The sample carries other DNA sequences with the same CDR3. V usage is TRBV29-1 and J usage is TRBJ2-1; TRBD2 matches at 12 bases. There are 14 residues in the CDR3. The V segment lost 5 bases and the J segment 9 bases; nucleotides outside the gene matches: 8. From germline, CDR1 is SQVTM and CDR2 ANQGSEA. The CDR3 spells CSVYSSGRAGEQFF. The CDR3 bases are TGCAGCGTTTACTCTAGCGGGAGGGCCGGTGAGCAGTTCTTC.

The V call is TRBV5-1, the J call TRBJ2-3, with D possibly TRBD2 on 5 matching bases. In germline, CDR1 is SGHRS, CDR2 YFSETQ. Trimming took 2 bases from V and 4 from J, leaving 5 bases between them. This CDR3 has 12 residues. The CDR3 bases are TGCGCCAGCAGCTTTAGCGCAGATACGCAGTATTTT. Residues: CASSFSADTQYF.

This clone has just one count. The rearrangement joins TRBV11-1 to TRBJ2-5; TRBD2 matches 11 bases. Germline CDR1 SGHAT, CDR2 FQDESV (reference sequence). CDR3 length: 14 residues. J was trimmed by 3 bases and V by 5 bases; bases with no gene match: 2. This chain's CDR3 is CASSMGLAEETQYF. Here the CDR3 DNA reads TGTGCCAGCAGCATGGGACTAGCGGAAGAGACCCAGTACTTC.

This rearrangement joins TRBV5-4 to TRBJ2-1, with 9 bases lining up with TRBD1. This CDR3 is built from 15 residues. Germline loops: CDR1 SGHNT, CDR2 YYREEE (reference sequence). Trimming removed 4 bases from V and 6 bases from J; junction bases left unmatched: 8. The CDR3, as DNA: TGTGCCAGCAGCCCAGGACAGGGGCTATTCAATGAGCAGTTCTTC. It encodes CASSPGQGLFNEQFF.

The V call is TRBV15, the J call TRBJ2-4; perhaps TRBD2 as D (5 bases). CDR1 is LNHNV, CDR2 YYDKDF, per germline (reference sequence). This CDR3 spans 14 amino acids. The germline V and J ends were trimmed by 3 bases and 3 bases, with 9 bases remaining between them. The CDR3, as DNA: TGTGCCACCAGCAGCCGGGATGGCAAAAACATTCAGTACTTC. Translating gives CATSSRDGKNIQYF.

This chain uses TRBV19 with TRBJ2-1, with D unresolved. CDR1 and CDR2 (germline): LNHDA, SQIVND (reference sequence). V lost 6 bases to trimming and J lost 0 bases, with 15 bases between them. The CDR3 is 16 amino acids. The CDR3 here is CASRKGQLHSYNEQFF. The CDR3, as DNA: TGTGCCAGTAGAAAGGGCCAATTACACTCCTACAATGAGCAGTTCTTC.

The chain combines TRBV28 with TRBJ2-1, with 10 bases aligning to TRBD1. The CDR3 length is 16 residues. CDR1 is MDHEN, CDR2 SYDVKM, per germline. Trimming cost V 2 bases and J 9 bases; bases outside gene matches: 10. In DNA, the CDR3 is TGTGCCAGCAGTTTAACCGGGACAGGGGCCCCGGGTGAGCAGTTCTTC. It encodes CASSLTGTGAPGEQFF.

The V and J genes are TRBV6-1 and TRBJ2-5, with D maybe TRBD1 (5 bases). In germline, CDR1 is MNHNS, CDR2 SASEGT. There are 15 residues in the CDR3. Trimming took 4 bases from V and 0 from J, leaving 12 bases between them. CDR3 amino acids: CASSGIPGNQETQYF. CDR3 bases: TGTGCCAGCAGTGGGATCCCAGGGAACCAAGAGACCCAGTACTTC.

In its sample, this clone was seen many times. The CDR3 reads CASSAAGGMLEAFF. CDR3 nucleotides: TGTGCCAGCAGCGCAGCGGGGGGCATGTTAGAAGCTTTCTTT. The gene calls are TRBV28 and TRBJ1-1; possibly TRBD1 for D (6 bases). The germline gives CDR1 MDHEN, CDR2 SYDVKM. The CDR3 totals 14 residues. Trimming took off 6 bases at V and 8 bases at J, with 19 bases between the two ends.

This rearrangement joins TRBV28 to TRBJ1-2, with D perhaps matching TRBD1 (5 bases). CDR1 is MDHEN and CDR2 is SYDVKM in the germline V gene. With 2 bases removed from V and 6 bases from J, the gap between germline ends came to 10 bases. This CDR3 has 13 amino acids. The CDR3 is CASSLGDPHGYTF. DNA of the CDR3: TGTGCCAGCAGTTTAGGGGACCCCCATGGCTACACCTTC.

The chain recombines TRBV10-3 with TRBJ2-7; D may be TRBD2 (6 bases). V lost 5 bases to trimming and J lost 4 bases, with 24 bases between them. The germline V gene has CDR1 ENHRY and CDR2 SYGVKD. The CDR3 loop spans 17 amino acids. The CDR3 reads CAISNILRDSSYYEQYF. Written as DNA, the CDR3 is TGTGCCATCAGTAATATCCTCCGGGACTCTTCATATTACGAGCAGTACTTC.

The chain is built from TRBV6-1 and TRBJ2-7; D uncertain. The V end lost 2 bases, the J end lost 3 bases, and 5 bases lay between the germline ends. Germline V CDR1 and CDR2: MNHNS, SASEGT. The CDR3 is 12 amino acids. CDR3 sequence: CASSEKGYEQYF. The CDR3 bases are TGTGCCAGCAGTGAAAAGGGCTACGAGCAGTACTTC.

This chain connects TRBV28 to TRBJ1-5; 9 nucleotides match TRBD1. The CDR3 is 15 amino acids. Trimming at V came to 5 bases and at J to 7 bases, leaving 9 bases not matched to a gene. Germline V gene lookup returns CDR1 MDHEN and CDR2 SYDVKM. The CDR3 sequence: CASSSPTGGQQPQHF. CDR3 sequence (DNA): TGTGCCAGCAGTAGCCCAACAGGGGGCCAGCAGCCCCAGCATTTT. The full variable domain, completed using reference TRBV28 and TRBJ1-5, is DVKVTQSSRYLVKRTGEKVFLECVQDMDHENMFWYRQDPGLGLRLIYFSYDVKMKEKGDIPEGYSVSREKKERFSLILESASTNQTSMYLCASSSPTGGQQPQHFGDGTRLSIL.

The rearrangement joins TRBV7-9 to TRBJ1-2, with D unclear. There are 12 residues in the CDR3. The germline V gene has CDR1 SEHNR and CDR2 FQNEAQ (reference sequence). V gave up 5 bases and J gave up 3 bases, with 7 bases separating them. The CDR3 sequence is CASSLDYYGYTF. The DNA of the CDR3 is TGTGCCAGCAGCCTGGACTACTATGGCTACACCTTC.

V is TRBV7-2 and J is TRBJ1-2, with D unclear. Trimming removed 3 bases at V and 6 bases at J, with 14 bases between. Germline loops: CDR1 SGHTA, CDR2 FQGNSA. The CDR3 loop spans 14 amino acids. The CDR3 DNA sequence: TGTGCCAGCAGCTTGAGACCACCGGCGAATGGCTACACCTTC. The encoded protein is CASSLRPPANGYTF.

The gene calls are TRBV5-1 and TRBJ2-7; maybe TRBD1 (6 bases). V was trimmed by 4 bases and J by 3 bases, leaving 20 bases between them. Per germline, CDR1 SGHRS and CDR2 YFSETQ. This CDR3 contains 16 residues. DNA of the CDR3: TGCGCCAGCAGCCCCGGCATGACAGGAACTTTCTACGAGCAGTACTTC. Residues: CASSPGMTGTFYEQYF.

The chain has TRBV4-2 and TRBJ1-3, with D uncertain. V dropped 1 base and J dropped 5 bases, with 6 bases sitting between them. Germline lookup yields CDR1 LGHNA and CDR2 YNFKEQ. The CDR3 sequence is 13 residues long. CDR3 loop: CASSQVDRNTIYF. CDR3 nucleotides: TGTGCCAGCAGCCAAGTTGACAGAAACACCATATATTTT.

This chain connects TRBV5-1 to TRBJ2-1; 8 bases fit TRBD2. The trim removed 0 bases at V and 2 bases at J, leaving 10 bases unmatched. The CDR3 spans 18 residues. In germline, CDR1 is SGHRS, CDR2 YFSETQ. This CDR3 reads CASSLGVVAGGPYNEQFF. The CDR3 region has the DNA TGCGCCAGCAGCTTGGGAGTCGTTGCGGGAGGACCCTACAATGAGCAGTTCTTC.

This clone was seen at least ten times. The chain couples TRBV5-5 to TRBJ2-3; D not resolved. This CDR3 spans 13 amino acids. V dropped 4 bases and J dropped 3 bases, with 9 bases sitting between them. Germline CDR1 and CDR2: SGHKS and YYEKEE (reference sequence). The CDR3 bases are TGTGCCAGCAGCCCGCAAGGGACAGATACGCAGTATTTT. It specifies CASSPQGTDTQYF.

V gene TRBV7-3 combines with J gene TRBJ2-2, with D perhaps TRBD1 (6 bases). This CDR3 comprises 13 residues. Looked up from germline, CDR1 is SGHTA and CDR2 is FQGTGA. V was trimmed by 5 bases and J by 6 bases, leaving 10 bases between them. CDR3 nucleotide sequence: TGTGCCAGCAGCACTCAGGGGTCCGGGGAGCTGTTTTTT. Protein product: CASSTQGSGELFF.

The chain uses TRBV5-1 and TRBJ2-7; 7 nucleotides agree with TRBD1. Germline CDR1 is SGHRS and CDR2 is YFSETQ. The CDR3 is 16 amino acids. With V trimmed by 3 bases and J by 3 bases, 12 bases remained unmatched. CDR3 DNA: TGCGCCAGCAGCTCTTGGGAGACAGGGATCGACTACGAGCAGTACTTC. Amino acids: CASSSWETGIDYEQYF.

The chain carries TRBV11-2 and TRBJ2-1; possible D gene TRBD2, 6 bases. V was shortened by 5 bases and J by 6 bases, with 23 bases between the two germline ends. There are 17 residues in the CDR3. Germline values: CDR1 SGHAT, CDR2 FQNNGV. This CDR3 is CASSPGSGPGVGNEQFF. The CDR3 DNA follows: TGTGCCAGCAGCCCTGGGTCTGGCCCGGGAGTAGGCAATGAGCAGTTCTTC. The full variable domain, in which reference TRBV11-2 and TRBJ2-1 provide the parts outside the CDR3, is EAGVAQSPRYKIIEKRQSVAFWCNPISGHATLYWYQQILGQGPKLLIQFQNNGVVDDSQLPKDRFSAERLKGVDSTLKIQPAKLEDSAVYLCASSPGSGPGVGNEQFFGPGTRLTVL.

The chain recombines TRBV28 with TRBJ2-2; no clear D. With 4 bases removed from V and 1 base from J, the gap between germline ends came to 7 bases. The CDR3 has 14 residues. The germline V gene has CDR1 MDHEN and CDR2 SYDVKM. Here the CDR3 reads CASSYWGNTGELFF. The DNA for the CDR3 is TGTGCCAGCAGTTATTGGGGGAACACCGGGGAGCTGTTTTTT.

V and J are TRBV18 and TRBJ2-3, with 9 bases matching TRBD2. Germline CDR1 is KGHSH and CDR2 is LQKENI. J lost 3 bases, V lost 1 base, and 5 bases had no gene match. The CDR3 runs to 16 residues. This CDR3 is CASSPRGLAMTDTQYF. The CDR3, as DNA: TGTGCCAGCTCACCACGGGGACTAGCAATGACAGATACGCAGTATTTT. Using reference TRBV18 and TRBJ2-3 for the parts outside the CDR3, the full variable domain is NAGVMQNPRHLVRRRGQEARLRCSPMKGHSHVYWYRQLPEEGLKFMVYLQKENIIDESGMPKERFSAEFPKEGPSILRIQQVVRGDSAAYFCASSPRGLAMTDTQYFGPGTRLTVL.

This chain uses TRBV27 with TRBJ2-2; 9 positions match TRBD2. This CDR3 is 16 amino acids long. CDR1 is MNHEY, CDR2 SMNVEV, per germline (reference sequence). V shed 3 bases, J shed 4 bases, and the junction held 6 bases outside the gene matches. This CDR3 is CASSLPSGRSTGELFF. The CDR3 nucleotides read TGTGCCAGCAGTTTGCCCAGCGGGAGGAGCACCGGGGAGCTGTTTTTT.

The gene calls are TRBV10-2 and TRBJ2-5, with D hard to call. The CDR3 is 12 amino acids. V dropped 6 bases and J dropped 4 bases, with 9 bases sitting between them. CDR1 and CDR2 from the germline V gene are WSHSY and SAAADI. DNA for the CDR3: TGCGCCAGCAGGAAAGGCGGAGAGACCCAGTACTTC. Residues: CASRKGGETQYF.

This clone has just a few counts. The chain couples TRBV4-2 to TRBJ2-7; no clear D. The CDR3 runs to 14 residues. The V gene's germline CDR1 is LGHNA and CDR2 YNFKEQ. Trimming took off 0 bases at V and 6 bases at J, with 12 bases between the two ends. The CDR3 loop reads CASSQDRDVSEQYF. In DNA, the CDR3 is TGTGCCAGCAGCCAAGATAGGGATGTGAGCGAGCAGTACTTC.

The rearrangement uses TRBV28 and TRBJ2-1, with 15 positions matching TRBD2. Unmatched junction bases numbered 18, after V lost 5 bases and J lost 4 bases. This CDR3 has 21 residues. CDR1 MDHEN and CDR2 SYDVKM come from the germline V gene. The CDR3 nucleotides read TGTGCCAGCAGTCCTCTGTACTCGGGGACTAGCGGGAGGATTGGGTACAATGAGCAGTTCTTC. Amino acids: CASSPLYSGTSGRIGYNEQFF. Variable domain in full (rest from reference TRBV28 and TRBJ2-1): DVKVTQSSRYLVKRTGEKVFLECVQDMDHENMFWYRQDPGLGLRLIYFSYDVKMKEKGDIPEGYSVSREKKERFSLILESASTNQTSMYLCASSPLYSGTSGRIGYNEQFFGPGTRLTVL.

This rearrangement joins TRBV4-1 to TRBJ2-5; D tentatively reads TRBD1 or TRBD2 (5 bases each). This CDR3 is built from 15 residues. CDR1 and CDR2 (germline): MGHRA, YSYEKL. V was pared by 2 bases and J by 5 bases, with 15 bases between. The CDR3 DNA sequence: TGCGCCAGCAGCCAATATCAGGGTTGGGGGGAGACCCAGTACTTC. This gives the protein CASSQYQGWGETQYF.

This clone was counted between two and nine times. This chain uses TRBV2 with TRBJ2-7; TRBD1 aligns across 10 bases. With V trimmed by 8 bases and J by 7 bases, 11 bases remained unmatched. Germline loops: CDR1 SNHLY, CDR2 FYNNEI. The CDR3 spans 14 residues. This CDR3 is CASRGQGLGWEQYF. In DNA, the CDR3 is TGTGCCAGCCGGGGACAGGGGCTTGGTTGGGAGCAGTACTTC.

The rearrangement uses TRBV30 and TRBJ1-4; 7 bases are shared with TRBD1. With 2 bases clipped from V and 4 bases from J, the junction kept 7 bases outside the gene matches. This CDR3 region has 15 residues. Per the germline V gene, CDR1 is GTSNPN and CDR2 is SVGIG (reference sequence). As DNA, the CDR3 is TGTGCCTGGAGTAGGTGGGGACAGAATAATGAAAAACTGTTTTTT. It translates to CAWSRWGQNNEKLFF. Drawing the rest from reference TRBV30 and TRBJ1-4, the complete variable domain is SQTIHQWPATLVQPVGSPLSLECTVEGTSNPNLYWYRQAAGRGLQLLFYSVGIGQISSEVPQNLSASRPQDRQFILSSKKLLLSDSGFYLCAWSRWGQNNEKLFFGSGTQLSVL.

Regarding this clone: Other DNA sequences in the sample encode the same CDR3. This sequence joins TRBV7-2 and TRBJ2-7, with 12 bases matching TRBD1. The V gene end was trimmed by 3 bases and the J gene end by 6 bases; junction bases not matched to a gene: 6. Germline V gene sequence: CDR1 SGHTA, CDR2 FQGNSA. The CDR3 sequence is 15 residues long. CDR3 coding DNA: TGTGCCAGCAGCTTGGTGGGGACAGGGGGCCTCGAGCAGTACTTC. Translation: CASSLVGTGGLEQYF.